This T cell receptor beta chain was captured by sequencing in a study of T-cell memory formation after mild COVID-19. Study observations and caveats: Mostly located in CM and EM were contracting CD4+ clones, with contracting CD8+ clones located in EMRA.

This clonotype appeared a few times. Its antigen is undetermined. TCRdb fed the 5' RACE reads into MiXCR, producing one record per CDR3 protein. The table lists approximately 150,000 distinct CDR3 sequences, about 5.7% of them singletons, with about 1.9% in the top ten. Germline V lookup: CDR1 SGHRS, CDR2 YFSETQ. The CDR3 totals 15 residues. The J segment lost 3 bases and the V segment lost 4 bases, leaving 7 bases of the junction unmatched. This clonotype was sampled from an adult woman who had mild COVID-19 (a few samples of this study predate the infection). Cell type and time point are not known. Sequenced: PBMCs or a T cell subset sorted from them (not recorded which). The rearrangement uses TRBV5-1 and TRBJ1-1; 9 nucleotides agree with TRBD1. CDR3 sequence reads: CASSPGTGLDTEAFF. CDR3 nucleotide sequence: TGCGCCAGCAGCCCGGGGACAGGGCTCGACACTGAAGCTTTCTTT.